This TCR beta chain comes out of a study of shared clonotypes between healthy human individuals. Overall study: Three CD4 naive, three CD4 memory, two CD8 naive and one CD8 memory plate were used per donor.

Nashville, Tennessee was home to all donors, who were Caucasian adults. The authors divided CD4+ cells into CD45RA+ naive and CD45RA-negative memory subsets. Produced via immunoSEQ multiplex PCR; TCRdb's table is partial and in-frame only. The table lists millions of clones, around 90% of them singletons, with over 0.12% in the top ten. The sequenced sample was naive CD4+ T cells sorted from blood. This sample's subset: CD45RA+ positively selected. The TCR sequence derives from a man aged 18 to 30 in good health.

The CDR3 sequence is CASSGRGSTDTQYF. CDR3 nucleotides: TGTGCCAGCAGTGGCAGGGGGAGCACAGATACGCAGTATTTT. The V call is TRBV6-6, the J call TRBJ2-3; 7 bases are shared with TRBD1. The germline V gene encodes CDR1 MNHNY and CDR2 SVGAGI (reference sequence). Trimming cost V 5 bases and J 0 bases; bases outside gene matches: 2. This CDR3 has 14 residues.